This is a list of T cell receptor beta chains from one sample in a study of breast tumors, draining lymph nodes, adjacent tissues. TCRdb redid the calling of the multiplex PCR reads with MiXCR, one entry per CDR3 protein. The sample yields some 140,000 distinct CDR3 sequences, 21% seen once. The specimen sequenced was axillary lymph node tissue. These receptor sequences come from a female donor with breast cancer. Some clones in this sample may be carry-over from other donors' samples. Each CDR3 is given with its conserved first and last residue. D genes are given only for firm matches. Clone size, where shown, is once, few, many, or a class for clones that have expanded.

clone_size	v_call	j_call	d_call	cdr3_length	cdr3_aa	cdr3_nt
many	TRBV4-1	TRBJ2-7	TRBD1	14	CASSARTGDHEQYF	TGCGCCAGCAGCGCGAGGACAGGGGACCACGAGCAGTACTTC
.	TRBV5-1	TRBJ1-2	.	13	CASSLDTYFGYTF	TGCGCCAGCAGCTTGGACACCTACTTTGGCTACACCTTC
.	TRBV7-9	TRBJ1-1	.	15	CASSYRGLWNTEAFF	TGTGCCAGCAGTTATAGGGGACTGTGGAACACTGAAGCTTTCTTT
few	TRBV28	TRBJ1-2	TRBD1	14	CASRPQGTTYGYTF	TGTGCCAGCAGACCACAGGGGACAACCTATGGCTACACCTTC
.	TRBV27	TRBJ2-7	TRBD2	19	CASSLSPPQGSSGRREQYF	TGTGCCAGCAGTTTATCGCCCCCCCAGGGGAGTAGCGGGAGACGCGAGCAGTACTTC
many	TRBV20-1	TRBJ2-2	TRBD2	15	CSATGTSEKLGELFF	TGCAGTGCCACCGGGACTAGCGAAAAACTCGGGGAGCTGTTTTTT
many	TRBV4-1	TRBJ1-6	TRBD1	17	CASSQVLPGQGFSPLHF	TGCGCCAGCAGCCAAGTACTCCCGGGACAGGGTTTTTCACCCCTCCACTTT
many	TRBV6-2/TRBV6-3	TRBJ2-3	.	12	CASSYAADTQYF	TGTGCCAGCAGTTACGCGGCAGATACGCAGTATTTT
.	TRBV18	TRBJ2-2	.	15	CASSPGSARTGELFF	TGTGCCAGCTCACCTGGGTCCGCCCGAACCGGGGAGCTGTTTTTT
many	TRBV7-9	TRBJ2-5	.	15	CASSSRASSQETQYF	TGTGCCAGCAGCTCACGGGCCTCATCCCAAGAGACCCAGTACTTC
many	TRBV7-3	TRBJ1-2	.	15	CASSLLGGSNYGYTF	TGTGCCAGCAGCTTACTCGGGGGATCGAACTATGGCTACACCTTC
.	TRBV28	TRBJ1-5	TRBD1	13	CASQGQGHQPQHF	TGTGCCAGTCAAGGACAGGGTCATCAGCCCCAGCATTTT
many	TRBV7-9	TRBJ2-1	TRBD1	14	CASSVGQANNEQFF	TGTGCCAGCAGCGTGGGACAGGCAAACAATGAGCAGTTCTTC
many	TRBV7-2	TRBJ2-5	TRBD1	15	CASSSLDRVRETQYF	TGTGCCAGCAGCTCCCTCGACAGGGTACGAGAGACCCAGTACTTC
many	TRBV19	TRBJ2-2	.	17	CASSIGWSPPDTGELFF	TGTGCCAGTAGTATAGGATGGTCACCCCCCGACACCGGGGAGCTGTTTTTT
many	TRBV6-4	TRBJ2-1	.	13	CASSDSWGYEQFF	TGTGCCAGCAGTGACTCCTGGGGGTATGAGCAGTTCTTC
many	TRBV19	TRBJ2-1	.	17	CASTGRGSGSPYNEQFF	TGTGCCAGTACGGGGCGCGGAAGCGGGTCGCCCTACAATGAGCAGTTCTTC
many	TRBV28	TRBJ2-7	.	15	CASSSRTISSYEQYF	TGTGCCAGCAGTTCTAGGACAATCAGCTCCTACGAGCAGTACTTC
many	TRBV30	TRBJ2-1	TRBD1	14	CAWSLGQSYNEQFF	TGTGCCTGGAGTTTGGGACAGAGCTACAATGAGCAGTTCTTC
many	TRBV20-1	TRBJ2-7	TRBD2	12	CSASGRAYEQYF	TGCAGTGCTAGCGGGAGGGCCTACGAGCAGTACTTC
many	TRBV7-9	TRBJ1-4	.	18	CASSSTRGGFGTNEKLFF	TGTGCCAGCAGCTCCACTAGGGGGGGGTTTGGAACTAATGAAAAACTGTTTTTT
many	TRBV19	TRBJ1-5	TRBD1	16	CASSRPGQGHNQPQHF	TGTGCCAGTAGTAGGCCGGGACAGGGACACAATCAGCCCCAGCATTTT
many	TRBV9	TRBJ1-6	.	14	CASSVSPYNSPLHF	TGTGCCAGCAGCGTAAGTCCATATAATTCACCCCTCCACTTT
many	TRBV7-2	TRBJ2-5	TRBD2	15	CASSRTSANQETQYF	TGTGCCAGCAGCCGGACTAGCGCGAACCAAGAGACCCAGTACTTC
.	TRBV18	TRBJ2-1	.	16	CASSPSQGISYNEQFF	TGTGCCAGCTCACCATCGCAGGGTATCTCCTACAATGAGCAGTTCTTC